This T cell receptor (beta chain) was retrieved from a study of blood T cell repertoires in COVID-19. Per the original methods: Nucleated cell number was recorded as an estimate derived from reference gene primer amplification. Clones were read by immunoSEQ multiplex PCR, and TCRdb kept only the in-frame ones, dropping some. From that table come the V and J calls and clone size; the DNA was used to work out D and trimming. The table includes about 400,000 clones, nearly 90% detected once. Assignments of participants to cohorts depended upon their own reported clinical history. Sequencing input: PBMCs or T cells enriched from blood (not recorded which). This TCR came from a woman in her 40s with acute COVID-19.

CDR3 nucleotide sequence: TGTGCCATCAACACAGGGGGTCTTGAGACCGGGGAGCTGTTTTTT. This codes for CAINTGGLETGELFF. The V call is TRBV10-3, the J call TRBJ2-2, with TRBD1 matching over 8 bases. The ends lost 7 bases at V and 5 bases at J; junction bases unmatched: 9. The CDR3 sequence is 15 residues long. CDR1 and CDR2 (germline): ENHRY, SYGVKD.